The present entry profiles one TCR beta chain with its context. This CDR3 has 13 amino acids. The germline CDR1 and CDR2 sequences are SNHLY and FYNNEI. V lost 8 bases and J 6 bases, leaving 16 bases between the germline ends. These data belong to a study of blood T cell repertoires in COVID-19. Study-wide background: Spain, Italy and the United States supplied samples that represented acute and convalescent COVID-19. PBMCs, B-cell-depleted T cells, or T cells provided the cDNA or gDNA that made up the material.

Original processing notes: Amplification of reference gene primers was used by the study to estimate nucleated cell counts. Clones were read by immunoSEQ multiplex PCR, and TCRdb kept only the in-frame ones, dropping some. From that table come the V and J calls and clone size; the DNA was used to work out D and trimming. The repertoire holds under 350,000 clones, with around 83% as singletons. The source of this sequence is a man between 18 and 29 years old with active or convalescent COVID-19. Sequencing input: peripheral blood. The V and J genes are TRBV2 and TRBJ1-1; D gene unclear. The CDR3 protein is CASAKGGWAEAFF. The CDR3 DNA reads as TGTGCCAGCGCAAAAGGCGGGTGGGCTGAAGCTTTCTTT.